This entry concerns a single T cell receptor (beta chain). This clone was seen only a few times. Which antigen it targets is not known. Per-nucleotide qualities are absent, and no much larger clonotype sits a single base away. Participants in the prospective study were aged roughly 18 to 89 years, lived in about two dozen United States geographic areas, and enrolled through a virtual design. Cohort assignment in the prospective study relied on participant-reported clinical history from a screening survey and a study questionnaire. For ImmuneRACE Cohort 3, a participant was defined as recovered based on two consecutive negative NP/OP PCR tests, clearance by a healthcare professional, or resolution of symptoms. Mobile phlebotomists in the prospective study collected whole blood, serum and a nasopharyngeal or oropharyngeal swab from every participant. Additional blood draws and questionnaires over a 2-month period could optionally be provided by prospective study participants. Prospective study blood samples were shipped either frozen or at room temperature before DNA extraction.

The record originates from a study of blood T cell repertoires in COVID-19 (dated by TCRdb to about 2020). Notes on the research overall: Samples from collaborators originated in the United States, Italy and Spain and spanned both the acute and convalescent phases of COVID-19. The material from the prospective study consisted of cDNA or gDNA derived from T cells, B-cell-depleted T cells, or PBMCs. The dataset comprised deeply sampled blood TCRbeta repertoires from subjects exposed to, actively infected with, or recovered from COVID-19. The repertoires were made available in a free public database intended to serve as a resource for research on the immune response to SARS-CoV-2. The samples were drawn from the first 160 participants of the ongoing ImmuneRACE study and from some 1,300 subjects provided by 6 global collaborators. A de-identified subject ID, COVID-19 status, age in years and sex were almost always included in the sample metadata. Where available, HLA class I and class II types were taken from metadata supplied by the sample provider and were not determined by assay-based typing.

The immunoSEQ Assay, a bias-controlled multiplex PCR, was used to amplify TCRbeta CDR3 regions from genomic DNA. The original pipeline was this. Within the assay, amplification of reference gene primers was used to estimate how many nucleated cells each sample contained. Sequence reads were collapsed and filtered to measure the absolute abundance of every unique TCRbeta CDR3 rearrangement. For each sample, productive Simpson clonality was calculated as the square root of Simpson's diversity index across productive rearrangements. TCRdb holds this immuneACCESS table with in-frame rearrangements only. Some clones are missing; in checked studies, unresolved V genes explain under half, and the rest has no known cause. V and J calls and clone size come straight from that table; D and trimming were deduced from the DNA. The sample contains over 400,000 clones, around 85% of them found a single time. Jointly, the top ten make up 8.3% of the sample.

General conclusions and limits of the study: The amount of clinical and demographic metadata varied by source and participant and was provided uncurated.

V is pared back by 1 base and J by 12 bases, with 21 bases lying between the germline termini. CDR1 MGHRA and CDR2 YSYEKL are derived from the germline V gene. The CDR3, cysteine through phenylalanine, is 15 amino acids long. Only the CDR3 DNA is retained, 45 bases long and in frame from the first base. The source is a woman aged 55-75 years who had recovered from COVID-19. The chain joins TRBV4-1 to TRBJ1-2, and perhaps TRBD1 as D gene, on 5 matching bases. Sequenced: PBMCs or T cells enriched from blood (not recorded which). The CDR3 protein sequence reads: CASSQVGPTVSSNTF. The DNA is as follows: TGCGCCAGCAGCCAAGTTGGCCCGACAGTCTCAAGTAACACCTTC.